The 28 T cell receptor beta chains reported below all come from one sample, sequenced in a study of OX40 agonist ivuxolimab in advanced cancers. The method was the immunoSEQ multiplex PCR assay. Not all clones reach the TCRdb copy of this immuneACCESS table, which keeps in-frame sequences only. Checked studies attribute under half of the gap to unresolved V genes and leave the rest unexplained. For this sample there are 77,000 or so clones; about 89% appear just once. Less than 0.55% of the sample goes to the ten largest clones. The sequences come from CD4+ or CD8+ T cells sorted from blood, collected in a trial of the OX40 agonist ivuxolimab. The receptors come from an adult with an advanced solid tumor such as melanoma, head and neck, liver or kidney cancer.

The chain couples TRBV27 to TRBJ2-7, with D perhaps TRBD1 (6 bases). This CDR3 region has 15 residues. Germline values: CDR1 MNHEY, CDR2 SMNVEV (reference sequence). Between the trimmed V and J ends, which lost 4 bases and 1 base, there was a span of 14 bases. The CDR3 nucleotides read TGTGCCAGCAGTTCACAGGGTACGGGGTCCTACGAGCAGTACTTC. Residues: CASSSQGTGSYEQYF.

The V and J genes are TRBV27 and TRBJ2-3; D tentatively fits TRBD1 or TRBD2 (6 bases each). CDR3 length: 15 residues. Trimming left V 5 bases short and J 5 bases short, with 17 bases between. CDR1 MNHEY and CDR2 SMNVEV come from the germline V gene (reference sequence). CDR3 loop: CASSLTGWGGDTQYF. The CDR3 DNA reads as TGTGCCAGCAGTCTTACAGGGTGGGGAGGAGATACGCAGTATTTT.

The rearrangement joins TRBV10-2 to TRBJ2-7, with D perhaps matching TRBD1 (6 bases). The germline V and J ends were trimmed by 2 bases and 2 bases, with 7 bases remaining between them. Germline-derived CDR1 and CDR2 are WSHSY and SAAADI. The CDR3 consists of 13 residues. The CDR3 coding sequence is TGCGCCAGCAGTGAGCAGGGGCCCTACGAGCAGTACTTC. Protein sequence: CASSEQGPYEQYF.

The CDR3 is CASDEGSYEQYF. In DNA, the CDR3 is TGCGCCAGCGATGAAGGCTCCTACGAGCAGTACTTC. The chain is built from TRBV23-1 and TRBJ2-7; D uncertain. TRBV23-1 is an ORF; its function is uncertain. The CDR3 is 12 amino acids. V was trimmed by 8 bases and J by 0 bases, leaving 8 bases between them.

This CDR3 is CASSLGTGRAFNEQFF. CDR3 in DNA: TGTGCCAGCAGCTTAGGAACCGGGAGGGCCTTCAATGAGCAGTTCTTC. The chain recombines TRBV7-2 with TRBJ2-1; 8 nucleotides agree with TRBD2. This CDR3 has 16 residues. Germline-derived CDR1 and CDR2 are SGHTA and FQGNSA. J was trimmed by 6 bases and V by 1 base; bases with no gene match: 8.

Of note for this clone: An end of the junction does not agree with germline; a read error may underlie this. The rearrangement links TRBV6-6 to TRBJ1-1; 11 bases are a match to TRBD1. CDR3 size: 14 residues. Germline CDR1 MNHNY, CDR2 SVGAGI (reference sequence). This CDR3 is CASGDRGKDTKAFF. In DNA form, the CDR3 reads TGTGCCAGCGGGGACAGGGGGAAGGACACTAAAGCTTTCTTT.

The chain couples TRBV6-6 to TRBJ1-5; 11 bases are shared with TRBD1. Per germline, CDR1 MNHNY and CDR2 SVGAGI (reference sequence). The CDR3 extends over 16 amino acids. The V gene end was trimmed by 1 base and the J gene end by 6 bases; junction bases not matched to a gene: 5. The CDR3 DNA follows: TGTGCCAGCAGTTACTTGGACAGGGGGCGAGGTCAGCCCCAGCATTTT. Protein: CASSYLDRGRGQPQHF.

V usage is TRBV4-3 and J usage is TRBJ1-5, with D hard to call. The CDR3 extends over 14 amino acids. CDR1 is LGHNA and CDR2 is YSLEER in the germline V gene. V shed 0 bases and J shed 5 bases, with 8 bases lying between them. The CDR3 sequence: CASSQDKLDQPQHF. CDR3 sequence (DNA): TGCGCCAGCAGCCAAGATAAGCTGGATCAGCCCCAGCATTTT.

The chain recombines TRBV6-5 with TRBJ2-2; a possible D gene is TRBD1 (6 bases). Per the germline V gene, CDR1 is MNHEY and CDR2 is SVGAGI. CDR3 length: 15 residues. Trimming left V 4 bases short and J 4 bases short, with 13 bases between. The CDR3 sequence is CASSFLGGSTGELFF. For the CDR3, the DNA is TGTGCCAGCAGTTTTTTAGGGGGTAGCACCGGGGAGCTGTTTTTT.

The chain is built from TRBV18 and TRBJ2-7, with 9 bases identical to TRBD1. Germline V gives CDR1 KGHSH, CDR2 LQKENI. This CDR3 contains 16 residues. V lost 3 bases, J lost 3 bases, and 9 bases stayed unmatched. This CDR3 reads CASSPTPDRGGYEQYF. CDR3 sequence (DNA): TGTGCCAGCTCACCTACGCCGGACAGGGGAGGCTACGAGCAGTACTTC.

V usage is TRBV18 and J usage is TRBJ2-1; TRBD2 agrees at 8 bases. The length of the CDR3 is 15 residues. Looked up from germline, CDR1 is KGHSH and CDR2 is LQKENI. Trimming at V came to 0 bases and at J to 4 bases, leaving 2 bases not matched to a gene. CDR3 bases: TGTGCCAGCTCACCACCGGGACTAGAGTACAATGAGCAGTTCTTC. The encoded protein is CASSPPGLEYNEQFF.

Only one count was recorded for this clone. This chain links TRBV11-2 with TRBJ1-2, with D uncertain. Germline loops: CDR1 SGHAT, CDR2 FQNNGV. V was shortened by 1 base and J by 4 bases, with 10 bases between the two germline ends. The CDR3 extends over 14 amino acids. DNA for the CDR3: TGTGCCAGCAGCTTAGGGCAGAGCGCCTATGGCTACACCTTC. It is translated as CASSLGQSAYGYTF.

This sequence joins TRBV6-5 and TRBJ1-1; TRBD1 matches at 8 bases. This CDR3 has 14 amino acids. From germline, CDR1 is MNHEY and CDR2 SVGAGI. Unmatched junction bases numbered 9, after V lost 2 bases and J lost 10 bases. CDR3 in DNA: TGTGCCAGCAGTTACGGAATGACAGGGGCGCGAGCTTTCTTT. Protein sequence: CASSYGMTGARAFF.

The gene calls are TRBV18 and TRBJ2-5; TRBD1 matches at 7 bases. Germline-derived CDR1 and CDR2 are KGHSH and LQKENI. J gave up 2 bases and V 6 bases, and 12 bases lay outside the gene matches. This CDR3 spans 16 amino acids. CDR3 loop: CASSPISPGQQETQYF. CDR3 nucleotide sequence: TGTGCCAGCTCGCCGATTTCTCCGGGACAGCAAGAGACCCAGTACTTC.

This rearrangement joins TRBV27 to TRBJ2-5, with a weak D call TRBD1 (5 bases). The V gene's germline CDR1 is MNHEY and CDR2 SMNVEV (reference sequence). The CDR3 is 14 amino acids. V was clipped by 3 bases and J by 5 bases, with 13 bases between them. The CDR3 sequence: CASSLGQGRETQYF. DNA for the CDR3: TGTGCCAGCAGTTTGGGTCAGGGAAGGGAGACCCAGTACTTC.

The chain joins TRBV7-6 to TRBJ2-7, with D possibly being TRBD2 (6 bases). The CDR3 length is 15 residues. Germline assignment: CDR1 SGHVS and CDR2 FNYEAQ. Trimming took off 5 bases at V and 0 bases at J, with 14 bases between the two ends. CDR3 sequence reads: CASSPMGLPSYEQYF. The CDR3 nucleotides read TGTGCCAGCAGCCCCATGGGACTCCCCTCCTACGAGCAGTACTTC.

The V call is TRBV18, the J call TRBJ2-1, with D perhaps matching TRBD1 (6 bases). The V gene's germline CDR1 is KGHSH and CDR2 LQKENI. Trimming cost V 8 bases and J 6 bases, with 26 bases left between them. This CDR3 is 17 amino acids long. CDR3 region: CASSRSRGGGGSNEQFF. CDR3 sequence (DNA): TGTGCCAGCAGCAGAAGCCGGGGTGGGGGCGGCAGCAATGAGCAGTTCTTC.

This chain connects TRBV19 to TRBJ1-6; D perhaps matches TRBD1 (5 bases). Germline V gene data show CDR1 as LNHDA and CDR2 as SQIVND (reference sequence). This CDR3 is built from 15 residues. The ends were cut back, 3 bases at V and 8 bases at J, with 14 bases in the middle. The CDR3 DNA follows: TGTGCCAGTAGTATTTATTGGGACCCAGATTCACCCCTCCACTTT. Its translation: CASSIYWDPDSPLHF.

V gene TRBV18 combines with J gene TRBJ2-3, with 8 bases identical to TRBD1. The CDR3 length is 15 residues. The germline V gene encodes CDR1 KGHSH and CDR2 LQKENI. V dropped 6 bases and J dropped 1; count of bases not matched to a gene: 6. CDR3 protein: CASSLLGQGTDTQYF. CDR3 nucleotide sequence: TGTGCCAGCTCTCTTCTGGGACAGGGCACAGATACGCAGTATTTT.

The chain carries TRBV29-1 and TRBJ2-1, with 7 bases lining up with TRBD2. This CDR3 region has 14 residues. Germline V CDR1 and CDR2: SQVTM, ANQGSEA. V was pared by 7 bases and J by 9 bases, with 15 bases of the junction left unmatched. CDR3 sequence reads: CSALAGGSGGEQFF. The DNA of the CDR3 is TGCAGCGCCTTAGCGGGTGGGTCTGGGGGTGAGCAGTTCTTC.

Concerning this clone itself: The same CDR3 can be traced to other DNA sequences in this sample. The rearrangement joins TRBV20-1 to TRBJ2-5; TRBD2 is a possible D gene (5 bases). Germline V gene sequence: CDR1 DFQATT, CDR2 SNEGSKA (reference sequence). V was clipped by 3 bases and J by 3 bases, with 5 bases between them. This CDR3 region has 11 residues. CDR3 DNA sequence: TGCAGTGCTAGCGGGGAAGAGACCCAGTACTTC. This encodes CSASGEETQYF.

This rearrangement joins TRBV30 to TRBJ2-7; D perhaps matches TRBD1 (6 bases). The CDR3 is 13 amino acids. Trimming removed 4 bases at V and 6 bases at J, with 16 bases between. CDR1 and CDR2 from the germline V gene are GTSNPN and SVGIG (reference sequence). This CDR3 reads CAWKQGVRGEQYF. The CDR3 DNA reads as TGTGCCTGGAAACAGGGCGTTCGGGGCGAGCAGTACTTC.

This chain uses TRBV2 with TRBJ1-2, with D possibly being TRBD1 (5 bases). The V end was cut by 11 bases, the J end by 7 bases, with 14 bases between. This CDR3 spans 11 amino acids. Germline V gene lookup returns CDR1 SNHLY and CDR2 FYNNEI. The CDR3 sequence: CALWGGRGYTF. In nucleotides, the CDR3 is TGTGCCTTATGGGGGGGACGTGGCTACACCTTC. Combining the CDR3 with reference TRBV2 and TRBJ1-2 gives the whole variable domain EPEVTQTPSHQVTQMGQEVILRCVPISNHLYFYWYRQILGQKVEFLVSFYNNEISEKSEIFDDQFSVERPDGSNFTLKIRSTKLEDSAMYFCALWGGRGYTFGSGTRLTVV.

The chain recombines TRBV29-1 with TRBJ2-2; D possibly uses TRBD1 or TRBD2 (5 bases each). Germline CDR1 SQVTM, CDR2 ANQGSEA. V was cut by 4 bases and J by 0 bases, with 9 bases left in between. The CDR3 extends over 14 amino acids. DNA for the CDR3: TGCAGCGTTGCTTGGGGGACGAACACCGGGGAGCTGTTTTTT. This codes for CSVAWGTNTGELFF.

The rearrangement joins TRBV7-3 to TRBJ2-2; D is perhaps TRBD2 (6 bases). The CDR3 contains 16 residues. The V gene's germline CDR1 is SGHTA and CDR2 FQGTGA. Deletions cut 1 base from V and 3 bases from J, with 12 bases between. The CDR3 nucleotides read TGTGCCAGCAGCTTAATCGGAGGGGTTGACACCGGGGAGCTGTTTTTT. It specifies CASSLIGGVDTGELFF.

The chain joins TRBV14 to TRBJ1-1; D is undetermined. The CDR3 loop spans 13 amino acids. The germline V and J ends were trimmed by 4 bases and 3 bases, with 9 bases remaining between them. The V gene's germline CDR1 is SGHDN and CDR2 FVKESK. The CDR3 DNA is TGTGCCAGCAGCCGGGAGGAACACACTGAAGCTTTCTTT. Its protein is CASSREEHTEAFF. Looking up the rest from reference TRBV14 and TRBJ1-1 gives the full variable domain: EAGVTQFPSHSVIEKGQTVTLRCDPISGHDNLYWYRRVMGKEIKFLLHFVKESKQDESGMPNNRFLAERTGGTYSTLKVQPAELEDSGVYFCASSREEHTEAFFGQGTRLTVV.

This chain connects TRBV7-2 to TRBJ1-5; D is uncertain. Germline V gene lookup returns CDR1 SGHTA and CDR2 FQGNSA. V lost 1 base and J 2 bases, leaving 3 bases between the germline ends. CDR3 length equals 13 residues. The chain's CDR3 is CASSLDRNQPQHF. DNA of the CDR3: TGTGCCAGCAGCTTAGATCGCAATCAGCCCCAGCATTTT.

The rearrangement uses TRBV19 and TRBJ2-7; 7 nucleotides match TRBD1. The CDR3 is 16 amino acids. Trimming at V came to 5 bases and at J to 7 bases, leaving 17 bases not matched to a gene. Germline assignment: CDR1 LNHDA and CDR2 SQIVND (reference sequence). CDR3 bases: TGTGCCAGTAGTGGGGAGAGACAGGGATCTCCTCGGGAGCAGTACTTC. It specifies CASSGERQGSPREQYF. Based on the CDR3 plus reference TRBV19 and TRBJ2-7, the full variable domain is DGGITQSPKYLFRKEGQNVTLSCEQNLNHDAMYWYRQDPGQGLRLIYYSQIVNDFQKGDIAEGYSVSREKKESFPLTVTSAQKNPTAFYLCASSGERQGSPREQYFGPGTRLTVT.